Below, 27 T cell receptor beta chains from the same sample are listed, as sequenced in a study of metastatic and nonmetastatic thyroid tumors. No treatment had been given to any patient before thyroid surgery. MiXCR was used by TCRdb to re-call the PCR reads. The repertoire holds 15,000 to 20,000 clones, with 37% as singletons. The sequenced material came from tumor tissue. These receptors were obtained from a female donor with papillary thyroid cancer or a benign thyroid nodule (not recorded which). Some clones in this sample may be carry-over from other donors' samples.

This clone was observed a few times. CDR3 DNA: TGTGCCAGCAGTCGGGACCCGCGAACCAGCACCGGGGAGCTGTTTTTT. Translation gives CASSRDPRTSTGELFF. The chain links TRBV27 to TRBJ2-2; D is tentatively TRBD1 or TRBD2 (5 bases each). This CDR3 is built from 16 residues. Germline CDR1 MNHEY, CDR2 SMNVEV (reference sequence). V lost 5 bases, J lost 4 bases, and 17 bases lay in between.

This chain connects TRBV20-1 to TRBJ2-3; TRBD2 matches 10 bases. CDR1 and CDR2 from the germline V gene are DFQATT and SNEGSKA (reference sequence). The CDR3 length is 14 residues. V shed 2 bases, J shed 8 bases, and the junction held 7 bases outside the gene matches. This chain's CDR3 is CSARSAGGLGTQYF. The CDR3 nucleotides read TGCAGTGCTAGATCAGCGGGGGGGCTGGGTACGCAGTATTTT.

This rearrangement joins TRBV12-3 or TRBV12-4 to TRBJ2-1, with 9 nucleotides matching TRBD2. Trimming at V came to 7 bases and at J to 7 bases, leaving 8 bases not matched to a gene. CDR3 size: 14 residues. The CDR3 DNA follows: TGTGCCAGCATCCTTAGCGGGAGAGAAAATGAGCAGTTCTTC. It yields the protein CASILSGRENEQFF.

The chain recombines TRBV30 with TRBJ1-3, with TRBD1 matching 10 bases. The CDR3 extends over 15 amino acids. J was trimmed by 4 bases and V by 2 bases; bases with no gene match: 5. The germline V gene has CDR1 GTSNPN and CDR2 SVGIG (reference sequence). CDR3 DNA: TGTGCCTGGAGTTATGTGGGACAGGGGGGAAACACCATATATTTT. Translation gives CAWSYVGQGGNTIYF.

The chain combines TRBV5-1 with TRBJ1-3; possibly TRBD1 for D (5 bases). CDR3 length: 15 residues. Trimming took 0 bases from V and 0 from J, leaving 7 bases between them. Germline V gene lookup returns CDR1 SGHRS and CDR2 YFSETQ. The CDR3 sequence: CASSLGTTSGNTIYF. Here the CDR3 DNA reads TGCGCCAGCAGCTTGGGGACAACCTCTGGAAACACCATATATTTT.

The CDR3 nucleotides are TGTGCCTGGAGTCCCGGGACAGGGGGCCAGAATCAGCCCCAGCATTTT. This gives the protein CAWSPGTGGQNQPQHF. The gene calls are TRBV30 and TRBJ1-5; 12 positions match TRBD1. This CDR3 spans 16 amino acids. CDR1 and CDR2 (germline): GTSNPN, SVGIG (reference sequence). V shed 2 bases, J shed 4 bases, and the junction held 6 bases outside the gene matches.

The V and J genes are TRBV12-3 or TRBV12-4 and TRBJ1-1; weak D call: TRBD1 (5 bases). The CDR3 consists of 14 residues. Trimming left V 7 bases short and J 0 bases short, with 12 bases between. The DNA of the CDR3 is TGTGCCAGCAACCCTCAGGGTTTGAACACTGAAGCTTTCTTT. Amino acid sequence: CASNPQGLNTEAFF.

CDR3 region: CASSLYQIYEQYF. In nucleotides, the CDR3 is TGTGCCAGCAGCTTATACCAGATCTACGAGCAGTACTTC. The V gene is TRBV11-1, the J gene TRBJ2-7; no reliable D call. The CDR3 has 13 residues. CDR1 is SGHAT, CDR2 FQDESV, per germline (reference sequence). The V end lost 2 bases, the J end lost 3 bases, and 8 bases lay between the germline ends.

This chain links TRBV7-9 with TRBJ1-2; 7 positions agree with TRBD1. The CDR3 is 15 amino acids. Germline CDR1 and CDR2: SEHNR and FQNEAQ (reference sequence). V gave up 4 bases and J gave up 4 bases; unmatched junction bases: 9. CDR3: CASSSRQGPPYGYTF. CDR3 nucleotide sequence: TGTGCCAGCAGCTCCAGACAGGGACCCCCCTATGGCTACACCTTC.

This clone was seen a single time. The chain is built from TRBV5-1 and TRBJ1-5, with TRBD1 identical over 8 bases. V was pared by 0 bases and J by 14 bases, with 7 bases of the junction left unmatched. The CDR3 totals 13 residues. Germline V lookup: CDR1 SGHRS, CDR2 YFSETQ. CDR3 amino acids: CASSLVGQGGEHF. Here the CDR3 DNA reads TGCGCCAGCAGCTTGGTCGGACAGGGAGGCGAGCATTTT. Based on the CDR3 plus reference TRBV5-1 and TRBJ1-5, the full variable domain is KAGVTQTPRYLIKTRGQQVTLSCSPISGHRSVSWYQQTPGQGLQFLFEYFSETQRNKGNFPGRFSGRQFSNSRSEMNVSTLELGDSALYLCASSLVGQGGEHFGDGTRLSIL.

V is TRBV9 and J is TRBJ1-1; D unclear. The CDR3 length is 12 residues. Trimming stripped 0 bases from V and 3 bases from J, with 3 bases between. CDR1 and CDR2 (germline): SGDLS, YYNGEE. The CDR3 DNA is TGTGCCAGCAGCGTAGGTGACACTGAAGCTTTCTTT. This gives the protein CASSVGDTEAFF.

The chain links TRBV6-5 to TRBJ2-2; D is perhaps TRBD1 or TRBD2 (6 bases each). Germline V CDR1 and CDR2: MNHEY, SVGAGI. The CDR3 has 17 residues. Trimming pared 1 base from V and 7 bases from J, leaving 19 bases between. The CDR3 is CASSYLGGQSRSGELFF. Written as DNA, the CDR3 is TGTGCCAGCAGTTACTTGGGGGGACAAAGTAGAAGCGGGGAGCTGTTTTTT.

The J gene is TRBJ1-2, the V gene TRBV18; D uncertain. Germline CDR1 and CDR2: KGHSH and LQKENI. The CDR3 contains 15 residues. The V and J ends lost 8 bases and 1 base respectively, with 17 bases between them. CDR3 protein: CASMFSEIDNYGYTF. CDR3 DNA sequence: TGTGCCAGCATGTTTTCCGAGATTGATAACTATGGCTACACCTTC.

The CDR3 is CASSRGQGDQETQYF. CDR3 coding DNA: TGTGCCAGCAGCCGCGGCCAGGGCGACCAAGAGACCCAGTACTTC. The chain uses TRBV7-9 and TRBJ2-5; D is possibly TRBD1 (5 bases). V gave up 5 bases and J gave up 0 bases, with 13 bases separating them. The V gene's germline CDR1 is SEHNR and CDR2 FQNEAQ (reference sequence). The length of the CDR3 is 15 residues.

This clone occurred a few times. Here the CDR3 reads CASSRPGQGFNYGYTF. The DNA for the CDR3 is TGTGCCAGCAGCCGACCGGGACAGGGATTTAACTATGGCTACACCTTC. The rearrangement links TRBV6-1 to TRBJ1-2, with 9 bases aligning to TRBD1. J gave up 1 base and V 6 bases, and 9 bases lay outside the gene matches. The CDR3 spans 16 residues. Looked up from germline, CDR1 is MNHNS and CDR2 is SASEGT.

V is TRBV5-1 and J is TRBJ2-2; 8 bases fit TRBD1. This CDR3 is 15 amino acids long. With V trimmed by 6 bases and J by 3 bases, 7 bases remained unmatched. Looked up from germline, CDR1 is SGHRS and CDR2 is YFSETQ. The CDR3 DNA reads TGCGCCAGCACCAAGGGACAGGCCGACACCGGGGAGCTGTTTTTT. Its protein is CASTKGQADTGELFF.

This clone has only a few counts. This rearrangement joins TRBV5-1 to TRBJ2-6; the D gene is possibly TRBD1 (5 bases). The germline V gene encodes CDR1 SGHRS and CDR2 YFSETQ. The CDR3 covers 17 residues. V was trimmed by 0 bases and J by 0 bases, leaving 10 bases between them. In DNA, the CDR3 is TGCGCCAGCAGCTTGGACGCCCAGGGCTCTGGGGCCAACGTCCTGACTTTC. Translating it yields CASSLDAQGSGANVLTF.

The CDR3, as DNA: TGTGCCAGCAGTGGGGGCAGGGTTGCCTACGAGCAGTACTTC. Translated: CASSGGRVAYEQYF. The chain combines TRBV2 with TRBJ2-7, with D possibly TRBD1 on 5 matching bases. The V and J ends lost 4 bases and 2 bases respectively, with 12 bases between them. Germline-derived CDR1 and CDR2 are SNHLY and FYNNEI. The CDR3 has 14 residues.

The chain links TRBV19 to TRBJ1-2; D is unclear. V was pared by 4 bases and J by 2 bases, with 2 bases between. This CDR3 has 11 amino acids. Germline CDR1 and CDR2: LNHDA and SQIVND (reference sequence). Here the CDR3 reads CASSRNYGYTF. The CDR3 DNA reads as TGTGCCAGTAGTAGGAACTATGGCTACACCTTC.

By share of the sample, this clone is medium-sized. At the DNA level, this CDR3 is encoded by other sequences in the same sample as well. The chain joins TRBV6-2 or TRBV6-3 to TRBJ1-1; TRBD1 might be the D (5 bases). The V gene lost 2 bases and the J gene lost 5 bases, with 9 bases spanning the gap. CDR1 is MNHEY, CDR2 SVGEGT, per germline. The CDR3 sequence is 13 residues long. CDR3 bases: TGTGCCAGCAGTTACGGGGGAGGGACTGAAGCTTTCTTT. It encodes CASSYGGGTEAFF.

The chain uses TRBV11-1 and TRBJ1-4; perhaps TRBD1 as D (6 bases). This CDR3 is built from 14 residues. V was shortened by 6 bases and J by 3 bases, with 11 bases between the two germline ends. Germline CDR1 is SGHAT and CDR2 is FQDESV (reference sequence). DNA of the CDR3: TGTGCCAGCAGGGGTAGACAGGCTAATGAAAAACTGTTTTTT. Its protein product is CASRGRQANEKLFF.

The chain employs TRBV12-3 or TRBV12-4 and TRBJ1-2; 9 bases are shared with TRBD1. This CDR3 region has 13 residues. J was trimmed by 4 bases and V by 4 bases; bases with no gene match: 1. CDR3 sequence reads: CASSWGQGYGYTF. DNA for the CDR3: TGTGCCAGCAGTTGGGGACAGGGCTATGGCTACACCTTC.

The V and J genes are TRBV19 and TRBJ2-1, with a tentative D call TRBD2 (6 bases). The V and J ends lost 3 bases and 0 bases respectively, with 6 bases between them. The CDR3 has 14 amino acids. Germline V gene lookup returns CDR1 LNHDA and CDR2 SQIVND (reference sequence). The DNA for the CDR3 is TGTGCCAGTAGTATGGGGGGCTCCTACAATGAGCAGTTCTTC. This codes for CASSMGGSYNEQFF.

The genes are TRBV20-1 and TRBJ1-5; D is undetermined. Trimming pared 0 bases from V and 3 bases from J, leaving 6 bases between. Germline CDR1 and CDR2: DFQATT and SNEGSKA (reference sequence). This CDR3 is 13 amino acids long. The DNA of the CDR3 is TGCAGTGCTAGAGACAGGCCCAATCAGCCCCAGCATTTT. It yields the protein CSARDRPNQPQHF.

The rearrangement joins TRBV6-1 to TRBJ1-6; 7 bases line up with TRBD1. Germline loops: CDR1 MNHNS, CDR2 SASEGT. This CDR3 spans 14 amino acids. With 5 bases clipped from V and 5 bases from J, the junction kept 3 bases outside the gene matches. In nucleotides, the CDR3 is TGTGCCAGCAGTCGGGACAGAGATAATTCACCCCTCCACTTT. Translating gives CASSRDRDNSPLHF.

This clone was observed a handful of times. V gene TRBV6-1 combines with J gene TRBJ2-7, with a tentative D call TRBD1 (6 bases). V was cut by 6 bases and J by 4 bases, with 13 bases left in between. Germline assignment: CDR1 MNHNS and CDR2 SASEGT. The length of the CDR3 is 13 residues. CDR3 bases: TGTGCCAGCAGGAAGACAGGAGCATACGAGCAGTACTTC. Its protein is CASRKTGAYEQYF.

V usage is TRBV28 and J usage is TRBJ1-2; 8 bases line up with TRBD1. The CDR3 length is 12 residues. After removal of 5 bases from V and 8 bases from J, the junction contained 4 bases not matched to a gene. Germline assignment: CDR1 MDHEN and CDR2 SYDVKM. CDR3 in DNA: TGTGCCAGCAGTCGACAGGGGCTCGGCTACACCTTC. Residues: CASSRQGLGYTF.